The next 26 T cell receptor beta chains were all read from a single sample in a study of T cell repertoires in ileal Crohn's disease. Measured with immunoSEQ multiplex PCR; TCRdb has only the in-frame clones, and not every one. The repertoire holds some 9,100 clones, with around 82% as singletons. Noted time point: neoterminal ileum biopsy at postoperative endoscopy, about 6 months after surgery. Sequencing used ileal tissue. The source is an adult with Crohn's disease.

This sequence joins TRBV27 and TRBJ2-2; 8 nucleotides agree with TRBD2. The CDR3 loop spans 15 amino acids. The germline V gene encodes CDR1 MNHEY and CDR2 SMNVEV (reference sequence). Trimming cost V 5 bases and J 4 bases; bases outside gene matches: 6. The DNA of the CDR3 is TGTGCCAGCAGTACCGGACTAGCAGGCACCGGGGAGCTGTTTTTT. Translation gives CASSTGLAGTGELFF.

The chain employs TRBV5-4 and TRBJ2-1, with 9 nucleotides matching TRBD2. The length of the CDR3 is 15 residues. Trimming cost V 2 bases and J 2 bases; bases outside gene matches: 2. From germline, CDR1 is SGHNT and CDR2 YYREEE (reference sequence). The CDR3 DNA is TGTGCCAGCAGCTTTCTAGCGGGGACCTACAATGAGCAGTTCTTC. Translating it yields CASSFLAGTYNEQFF.

The chain has TRBV19 and TRBJ2-2; D is possibly TRBD1 (5 bases). Trimming pared 6 bases from V and 5 bases from J, leaving 19 bases between. Germline CDR1 reads LNHDA; CDR2 reads SQIVND (reference sequence). This CDR3 has 16 residues. CDR3 coding DNA: TGTGCCAGTAGGCCAGACAGTAGCTTTATTACCGGGGAGCTGTTTTTT. Protein: CASRPDSSFITGELFF.

This clone was seen a few times. This chain uses TRBV7-2 with TRBJ2-6; TRBD1 is a possible D gene (7 bases). The V gene's germline CDR1 is SGHTA and CDR2 FQGNSA. V lost 4 bases, J lost 1 base, and 14 bases lay in between. The CDR3 runs to 17 residues. The CDR3 loop is CASSSKGAGSGANVLTF. DNA for the CDR3: TGTGCCAGCAGCTCCAAGGGGGCGGGATCTGGGGCCAACGTCCTGACTTTC.

The CDR3 loop reads CASSELPRGANGELFF. CDR3 sequence (DNA): TGTGCCAGCAGTGAACTCCCGCGGGGGGCTAACGGGGAGCTGTTTTTT. This chain joins TRBV6-1 and TRBJ2-2; TRBD2 matches at 8 bases. Germline loops: CDR1 MNHNS, CDR2 SASEGT. Losses at the gene ends were 2 bases for V and 7 bases for J; bases not matched to a gene: 9. The CDR3 has 16 residues.

J is TRBJ2-5 and V is TRBV4-3, with D perhaps matching TRBD1 (5 bases). CDR1 is LGHNA, CDR2 YSLEER, per germline. Trimming removed 2 bases from V and 7 bases from J, with 11 bases in between. The CDR3 contains 13 residues. The CDR3 spells CASSQSVQGTQYF. The CDR3, as DNA: TGCGCCAGCAGCCAATCAGTGCAGGGGACCCAGTACTTC.

This chain joins TRBV30 and TRBJ1-6; 9 bases are shared with TRBD1. The CDR3 totals 18 residues. V lost 2 bases and J lost 4; bases outside the gene matches: 12. Germline V CDR1 and CDR2: GTSNPN, SVGIG (reference sequence). The CDR3 nucleotides are TGTGCCTGGAGTATGAGAACAGGGGGCCCTGGTTATAATTCACCCCTCCACTTT. Translated: CAWSMRTGGPGYNSPLHF. The variable domain in full, with the rest retrieved from reference TRBV30 and TRBJ1-6, is SQTIHQWPATLVQPVGSPLSLECTVEGTSNPNLYWYRQAAGRGLQLLFYSVGIGQISSEVPQNLSASRPQDRQFILSSKKLLLSDSGFYLCAWSMRTGGPGYNSPLHFGNGTRLTVT.

CDR3 in DNA: TGCGCCAGCAGCCCGCAGGTGAACACTGAAGCTTTCTTT. This translates into CASSPQVNTEAFF. This chain uses TRBV4-3 with TRBJ1-1, with D uncertain. Germline V gene lookup returns CDR1 LGHNA and CDR2 YSLEER. Trimming removed 4 bases from V and 0 bases from J, with 6 bases in between. The CDR3 contains 13 residues.

This chain uses TRBV5-5 with TRBJ2-7, with D maybe TRBD1 (5 bases). Germline CDR1 SGHKS, CDR2 YYEKEE (reference sequence). The ends were cut back, 3 bases at V and 1 base at J, with 8 bases in the middle. The CDR3 runs 13 residues. Written as DNA, the CDR3 is TGTGCCAGCAGCTATCCAGGGTCCTACGAGCAGTACTTC. It encodes CASSYPGSYEQYF.

This chain connects TRBV29-1 to TRBJ2-7, with a tentative D call TRBD1 (6 bases). Germline V lookup: CDR1 SQVTM, CDR2 ANQGSEA. Trimming cost V 0 bases and J 2 bases, with 20 bases left between them. This CDR3 has 17 residues. The CDR3: CSVEDLKADSGAYEQYF. CDR3 bases: TGCAGCGTTGAAGATCTGAAGGCGGACAGTGGGGCCTACGAGCAGTACTTC.

As to this clone: One junction end disagrees with the germline gene, perhaps due to a read error. The chain employs TRBV28 and TRBJ2-2, with D maybe TRBD1 (6 bases). Per the germline V gene, CDR1 is MDHEN and CDR2 is SYDVKM. This CDR3 is 13 amino acids long. The CDR3 is CSTGHTNTGELFF. The CDR3, as DNA: TGCAGTACGGGACATACGAACACCGGGGAGCTGTTTTTT.

V and J are TRBV29-1 and TRBJ2-3; D is uncertain. Trimming cost V 7 bases and J 4 bases, with 12 bases left between them. This CDR3 is built from 12 residues. CDR1 and CDR2 from the germline V gene are SQVTM and ANQGSEA. CDR3 sequence reads: CSAPEQSDTQYF. The CDR3 coding sequence is TGCAGCGCCCCGGAGCAATCAGATACGCAGTATTTT.

This rearrangement joins TRBV30 to TRBJ2-7, with TRBD2 matching over 12 bases. Germline CDR1 is GTSNPN and CDR2 is SVGIG (reference sequence). The length of the CDR3 is 13 residues. J was trimmed by 5 bases and V by 4 bases; bases with no gene match: 3. The DNA of the CDR3 is TGTGCCTGGACTAGCGGGAGGGCTGACGAGCAGTACTTC. Translating it yields CAWTSGRADEQYF.

This rearrangement joins TRBV5-6 to TRBJ2-7; no clear D. The CDR3 loop spans 12 amino acids. V gave up 1 base and J gave up 7 bases, with 9 bases separating them. Germline values: CDR1 SGHDT, CDR2 YYEEEE. DNA of the CDR3: TGTGCCAGCAGCTTGACACCTTCAGAGCAGTACTTC. Its protein product is CASSLTPSEQYF. Combining the CDR3 with reference TRBV5-6 and TRBJ2-7 gives the whole variable domain DAGVTQSPTHLIKTRGQQVTLRCSPKSGHDTVSWYQQALGQGPQFIFQYYEEEERQRGNFPDRFSGHQFPNYSSELNVNALLLGDSALYLCASSLTPSEQYFGPGTRLTVT.

This clone appeared a single time. The V call is TRBV6-5, the J call TRBJ2-1; TRBD1 matches 9 bases. J was trimmed by 3 bases and V by 10 bases; bases with no gene match: 4. CDR3 length: 13 residues. Germline lookup yields CDR1 MNHEY and CDR2 SVGAGI. The CDR3 DNA follows: TGTGCCACCGGGACAGGGTTCTACAATGAGCAGTTCTTC. Protein product: CATGTGFYNEQFF.

This clone was counted only a few times. The chain is built from TRBV21-1 and TRBJ2-1; TRBD1 reflects the table's D call only, with no check against the DNA. TRBV21-1 is tagged as a pseudogene. The CDR3 spans 15 residues. CDR3 nucleotide sequence: TGTGCCAGCAGCACGCAGGGCCCCCTCACCAATGAGCAGTTCTTC. Translating it yields CASSTQGPLTNEQFF.

V and J are TRBV7-9 and TRBJ2-2; D unclear. CDR3 length: 12 amino acids. The V end lost 6 bases, the J end lost 10 bases, and 12 bases lay between the germline ends. CDR1 is SEHNR, CDR2 FQNEAQ, per germline (reference sequence). The CDR3 DNA reads TGTGCCAGCAGTTCCGGGTGGTCGGAGCTGTTTTTT. This translates into CASSSGWSELFF.

This clone turned up a few times. The V call is TRBV5-1, the J call TRBJ2-1; 9 bases fit TRBD2. The trim removed 1 base at V and 4 bases at J, leaving 9 bases unmatched. From germline, CDR1 is SGHRS and CDR2 YFSETQ. This CDR3 is built from 17 residues. As DNA, the CDR3 is TGCGCCAGCAGCTTGTTAGGTAGCGGGGGCCCTTACAATGAGCAGTTCTTC. Translating it yields CASSLLGSGGPYNEQFF.

This clone was recorded a few times. The CDR3 sequence: CASSYESGSGAFF. CDR3 sequence (DNA): TGTGCCAGCAGTTACGAATCGGGGTCGGGAGCTTTCTTT. The chain uses TRBV6-5 and TRBJ1-1; D is unclear. CDR1 is MNHEY and CDR2 is SVGAGI in the germline V gene. V gave up 2 bases and J gave up 10 bases, with 14 bases separating them. The CDR3 has 13 amino acids.

V and J are TRBV6-5 and TRBJ1-5; the D is unclear. Germline lookup yields CDR1 MNHEY and CDR2 SVGAGI. Deletions cut 5 bases from V and 0 bases from J, with 11 bases between. The CDR3 is 15 amino acids. Here the CDR3 DNA reads TGTGCCAGCAGTCCGACACGAACTAGCAATCAGCCCCAGCATTTT. Translated, it gives CASSPTRTSNQPQHF.

The gene calls are TRBV29-1 and TRBJ2-1; 10 bases agree with TRBD2. CDR1 and CDR2 (germline): SQVTM, ANQGSEA. The J segment lost 2 bases and the V segment lost 0 bases, leaving 4 bases of the junction unmatched. This CDR3 region has 16 residues. The CDR3: CSVEDQTSGTYNEQFF. The CDR3 DNA sequence: TGCAGCGTTGAAGATCAAACTAGCGGGACCTACAATGAGCAGTTCTTC.

This clone was found once. The rearrangement links TRBV18 to TRBJ2-2; 12 bases are shared with TRBD2. Trimming removed 3 bases from V and 4 bases from J; junction bases left unmatched: 9. Germline CDR1 and CDR2: KGHSH and LQKENI. The CDR3 length is 18 residues. The chain's CDR3 is CASSPKALAGGPTGELFF. Written as DNA, the CDR3 is TGTGCCAGCTCACCGAAAGCTCTAGCGGGAGGGCCCACCGGGGAGCTGTTTTTT.

V gene TRBV4-2 combines with J gene TRBJ2-4; D uncertain. Germline V gene sequence: CDR1 LGHNA, CDR2 YNFKEQ. The CDR3 has 14 residues. Trimming removed 4 bases at V and 4 bases at J, with 11 bases between. The CDR3 spells CASSPRGGKNIQYF. In DNA form, the CDR3 reads TGTGCCAGCAGCCCCCGCGGCGGTAAAAACATTCAGTACTTC.

The V and J genes are TRBV5-1 and TRBJ2-7, with 9 nucleotides matching TRBD1. CDR3 size: 15 residues. The germline V gene has CDR1 SGHRS and CDR2 YFSETQ. J was trimmed by 2 bases and V by 0 bases; bases with no gene match: 3. CDR3 sequence: CASSLGGTGPYEQYF. CDR3 bases: TGCGCCAGCAGCTTGGGTGGGACAGGGCCCTACGAGCAGTACTTC.

This clone came up a few times. The chain carries TRBV12-5 and TRBJ2-1, with TRBD2 identical over 11 bases. Germline CDR1 LGHNT, CDR2 FRNRAP. V lost 2 bases, J lost 11 bases, and 5 bases stayed unmatched. The CDR3 extends over 14 amino acids. Here the CDR3 DNA reads TGTGCTAGTGGTTTGTCAGGGACTAGCGGTAAGCAGTTCTTC. The encoded protein is CASGLSGTSGKQFF.

CDR3 sequence reads: CASSWGGGSSYEQYF. The CDR3 coding sequence is TGTGCCAGCAGCTGGGGGGGCGGCAGCTCCTACGAGCAGTACTTC. The chain employs TRBV7-2 and TRBJ2-7; perhaps TRBD2 as D (7 bases). The CDR3 contains 15 residues. Trimming removed 4 bases at V and 0 bases at J, with 13 bases between. CDR1 and CDR2 (germline): SGHTA, FQGNSA.